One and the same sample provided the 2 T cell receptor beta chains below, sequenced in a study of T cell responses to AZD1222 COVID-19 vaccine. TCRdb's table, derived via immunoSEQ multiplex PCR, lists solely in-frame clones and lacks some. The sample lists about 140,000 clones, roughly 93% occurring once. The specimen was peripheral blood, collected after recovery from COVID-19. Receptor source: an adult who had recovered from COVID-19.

This CDR3 reads CASSSFFSGTGGRYGYTF. The CDR3 DNA follows: TGTGCCAGCAGTTCCTTCTTCTCCGGGACAGGGGGCCGCTATGGCTACACCTTC. This chain links TRBV28 with TRBJ1-2; 12 bases are shared with TRBD1. There are 18 residues in the CDR3. J lost 4 bases, V lost 4 bases, and 13 bases had no gene match. Looked up from germline, CDR1 is MDHEN and CDR2 is SYDVKM.

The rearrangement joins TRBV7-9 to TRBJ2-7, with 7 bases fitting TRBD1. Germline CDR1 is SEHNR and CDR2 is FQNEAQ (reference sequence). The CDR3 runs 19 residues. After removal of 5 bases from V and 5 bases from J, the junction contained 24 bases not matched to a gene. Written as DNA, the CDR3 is TGTGCCAGCAGCACTCCTGAGAACCCAGGGGAACAGGGGTACGACGAGCAGTACTTC. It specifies CASSTPENPGEQGYDEQYF.